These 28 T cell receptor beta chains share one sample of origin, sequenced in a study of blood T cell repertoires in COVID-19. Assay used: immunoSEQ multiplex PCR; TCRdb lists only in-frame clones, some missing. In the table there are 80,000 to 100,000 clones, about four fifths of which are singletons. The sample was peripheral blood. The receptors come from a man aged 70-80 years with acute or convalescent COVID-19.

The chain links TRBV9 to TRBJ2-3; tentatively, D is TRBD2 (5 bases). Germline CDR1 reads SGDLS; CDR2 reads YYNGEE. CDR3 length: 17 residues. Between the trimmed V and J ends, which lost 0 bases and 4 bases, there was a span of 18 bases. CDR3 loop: CASSVGPMGVPADTQYF. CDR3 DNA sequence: TGTGCCAGCAGCGTAGGCCCCATGGGAGTCCCCGCAGATACGCAGTATTTT.

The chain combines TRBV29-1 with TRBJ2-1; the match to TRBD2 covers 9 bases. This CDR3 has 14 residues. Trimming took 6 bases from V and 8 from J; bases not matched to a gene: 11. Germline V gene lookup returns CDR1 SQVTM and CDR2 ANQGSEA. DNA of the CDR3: TGCAGCGTCCTGGGCGGGAGGGCCACGGATGAGCAGTTCTTC. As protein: CSVLGGRATDEQFF.

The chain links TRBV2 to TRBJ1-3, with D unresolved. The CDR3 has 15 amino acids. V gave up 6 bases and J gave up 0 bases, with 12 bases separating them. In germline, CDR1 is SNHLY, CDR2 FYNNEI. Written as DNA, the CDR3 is TGTGCCAGCAGGGGCGGGTACAGCTCTGGAAACACCATATATTTT. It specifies CASRGGYSSGNTIYF. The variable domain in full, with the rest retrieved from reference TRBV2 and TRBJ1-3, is EPEVTQTPSHQVTQMGQEVILRCVPISNHLYFYWYRQILGQKVEFLVSFYNNEISEKSEIFDDQFSVERPDGSNFTLKIRSTKLEDSAMYFCASRGGYSSGNTIYFGEGSWLTVV.

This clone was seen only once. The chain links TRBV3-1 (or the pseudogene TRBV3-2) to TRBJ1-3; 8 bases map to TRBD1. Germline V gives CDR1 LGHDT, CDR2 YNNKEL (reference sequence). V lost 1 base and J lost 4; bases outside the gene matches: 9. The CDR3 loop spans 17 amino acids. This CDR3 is CASSQGTGFFSGNTIYF. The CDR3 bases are TGTGCCAGCAGCCAAGGGACAGGGTTCTTTTCCGGAAACACCATATATTTT.

For the CDR3, the DNA is TGTGCCAGCAGAGAGTGGACTAGCGGCTACGAGCAGTACTTC. This gives the protein CASREWTSGYEQYF. The V gene is TRBV28, the J gene TRBJ2-7, with 10 bases identical to TRBD2. CDR1 is MDHEN, CDR2 SYDVKM, per germline. The CDR3 extends over 14 amino acids. J gave up 3 bases and V 6 bases, and 5 bases lay outside the gene matches.

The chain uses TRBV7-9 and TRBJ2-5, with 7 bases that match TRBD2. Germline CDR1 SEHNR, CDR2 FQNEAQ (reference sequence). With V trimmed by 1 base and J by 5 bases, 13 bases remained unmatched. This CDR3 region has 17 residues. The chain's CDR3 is CASSLESLAERSETQYF. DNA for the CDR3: TGTGCCAGCAGCTTAGAGTCCCTAGCGGAGAGGAGCGAGACCCAGTACTTC.

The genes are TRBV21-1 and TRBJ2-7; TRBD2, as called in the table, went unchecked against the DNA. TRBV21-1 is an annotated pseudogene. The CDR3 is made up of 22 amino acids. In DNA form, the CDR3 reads TGTGCCAGCAGCAAAGTGGTCGCGAGGAAAGGGGCTAGCGGGAGGGCCGGGTACGAGCAGTACTTC. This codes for CASSKVVARKGASGRAGYEQYF.

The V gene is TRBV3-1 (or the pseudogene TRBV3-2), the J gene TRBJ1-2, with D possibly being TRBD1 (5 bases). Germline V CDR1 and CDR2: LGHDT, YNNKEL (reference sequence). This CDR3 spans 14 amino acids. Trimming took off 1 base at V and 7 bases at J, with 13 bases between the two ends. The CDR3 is CASSQGQGIGGYTF. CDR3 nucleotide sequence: TGTGCCAGCAGCCAAGGGCAGGGAATAGGTGGCTACACCTTC.

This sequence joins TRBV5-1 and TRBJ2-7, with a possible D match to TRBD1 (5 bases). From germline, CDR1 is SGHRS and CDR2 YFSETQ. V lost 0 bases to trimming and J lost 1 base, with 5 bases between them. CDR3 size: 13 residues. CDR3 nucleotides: TGCGCCAGCAGCTTGGGACAGTCCTACGAGCAGTACTTC. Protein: CASSLGQSYEQYF.

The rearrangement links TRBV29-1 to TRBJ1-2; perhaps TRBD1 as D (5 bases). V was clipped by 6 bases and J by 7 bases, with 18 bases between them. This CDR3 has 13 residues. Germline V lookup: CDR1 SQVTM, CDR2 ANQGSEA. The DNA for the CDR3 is TGCAGCGTCGGCCGGTGGGGCCCGGGTGGCTACACCTTC. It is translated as CSVGRWGPGGYTF.

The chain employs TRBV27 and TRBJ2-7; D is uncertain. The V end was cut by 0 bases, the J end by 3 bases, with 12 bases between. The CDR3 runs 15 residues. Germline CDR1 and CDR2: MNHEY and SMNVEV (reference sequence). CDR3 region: CASSLSFAVFYEQYF. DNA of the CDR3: TGTGCCAGCAGTTTATCGTTCGCGGTTTTCTACGAGCAGTACTTC.

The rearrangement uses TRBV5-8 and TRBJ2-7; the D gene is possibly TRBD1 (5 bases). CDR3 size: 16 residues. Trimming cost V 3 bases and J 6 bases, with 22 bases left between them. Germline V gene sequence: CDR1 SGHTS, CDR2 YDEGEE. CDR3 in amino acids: CASSWSLGIGAREQYF. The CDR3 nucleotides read TGTGCCAGCAGCTGGTCTTTAGGGATTGGGGCCCGCGAGCAGTACTTC.

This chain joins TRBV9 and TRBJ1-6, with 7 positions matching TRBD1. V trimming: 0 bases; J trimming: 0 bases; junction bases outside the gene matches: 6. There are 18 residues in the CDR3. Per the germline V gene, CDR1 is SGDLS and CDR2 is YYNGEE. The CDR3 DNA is TGTGCCAGCAGCGTAGGAGGGGGACAGAGCTCCTATAATTCACCCCTCCACTTT. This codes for CASSVGGGQSSYNSPLHF.

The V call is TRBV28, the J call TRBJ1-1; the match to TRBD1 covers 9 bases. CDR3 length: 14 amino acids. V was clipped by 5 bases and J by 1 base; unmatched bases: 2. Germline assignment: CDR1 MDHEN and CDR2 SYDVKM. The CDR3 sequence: CASSEDRGNTEAFF. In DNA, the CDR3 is TGTGCCAGCAGTGAGGACAGGGGGAACACTGAAGCTTTCTTT.

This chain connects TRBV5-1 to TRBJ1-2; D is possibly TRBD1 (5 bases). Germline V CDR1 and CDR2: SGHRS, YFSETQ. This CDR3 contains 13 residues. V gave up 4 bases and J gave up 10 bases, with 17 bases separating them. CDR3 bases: TGCGCCAGCAGCCCCTACGACAGCCTTCACTACACCTTC. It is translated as CASSPYDSLHYTF.

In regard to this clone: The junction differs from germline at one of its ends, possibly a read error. CDR3 sequence (DNA): TGTGCCAGCAGGACCGGACAGGGGTACGGGCAGTACTTC. It codes for CASRTGQGYGQYF. The chain links TRBV6-1 to TRBJ2-7; TRBD1 aligns across 9 bases. The CDR3 runs 13 residues. Per germline, CDR1 MNHNS and CDR2 SASEGT.

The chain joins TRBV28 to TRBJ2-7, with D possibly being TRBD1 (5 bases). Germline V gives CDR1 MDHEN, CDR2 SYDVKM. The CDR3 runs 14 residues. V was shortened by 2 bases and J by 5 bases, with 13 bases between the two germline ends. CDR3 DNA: TGTGCCAGCAGTTTAATTGAGAACAGGAACGAGCAGTACTTC. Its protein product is CASSLIENRNEQYF.

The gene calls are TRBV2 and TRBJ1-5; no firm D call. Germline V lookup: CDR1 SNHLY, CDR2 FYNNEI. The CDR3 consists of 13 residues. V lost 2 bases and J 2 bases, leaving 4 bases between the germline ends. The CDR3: CASSEIGNQPQHF. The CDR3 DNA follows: TGTGCCAGCAGTGAAATAGGCAATCAGCCCCAGCATTTT.

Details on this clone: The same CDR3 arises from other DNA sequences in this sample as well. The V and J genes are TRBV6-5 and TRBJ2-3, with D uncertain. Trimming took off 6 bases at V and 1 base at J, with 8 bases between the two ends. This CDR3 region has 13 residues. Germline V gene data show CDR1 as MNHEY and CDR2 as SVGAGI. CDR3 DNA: TGTGCCAGCAGCTTCCCAGGCACAGATACGCAGTATTTT. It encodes CASSFPGTDTQYF.

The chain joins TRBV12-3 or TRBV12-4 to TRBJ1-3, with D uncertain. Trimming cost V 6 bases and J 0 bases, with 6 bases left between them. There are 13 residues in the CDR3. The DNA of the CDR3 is TGTGCCAGCAGCCTGAGCTCTGGAAACACCATATATTTT. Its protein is CASSLSSGNTIYF.

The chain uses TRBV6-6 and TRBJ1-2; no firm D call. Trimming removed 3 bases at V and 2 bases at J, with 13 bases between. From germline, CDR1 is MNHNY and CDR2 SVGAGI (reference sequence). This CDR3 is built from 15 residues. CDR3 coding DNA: TGTGCCAGCAGTTATTGGCGGGGTGGGAACTATGGCTACACCTTC. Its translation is CASSYWRGGNYGYTF.

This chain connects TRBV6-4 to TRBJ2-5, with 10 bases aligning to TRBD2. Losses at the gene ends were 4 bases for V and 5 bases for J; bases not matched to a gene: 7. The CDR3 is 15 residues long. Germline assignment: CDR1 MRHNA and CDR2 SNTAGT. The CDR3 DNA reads TGTGCCAGCAGTGGTACTAGCGGGAAATGGGAGACCCAGTACTTC. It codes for CASSGTSGKWETQYF.

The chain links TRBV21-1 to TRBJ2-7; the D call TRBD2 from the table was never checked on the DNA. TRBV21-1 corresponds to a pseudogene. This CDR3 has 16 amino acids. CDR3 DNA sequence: TGTGCCAGCAGCAAAGAAATTCCAGCGGAGCACTACGAGCAGTACTTC. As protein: CASSKEIPAEHYEQYF.

The CDR3 loop reads CASSPLTSIDEQFF. The CDR3 bases are TGTGCCAGCTCACCACTTACTAGTATCGATGAGCAGTTCTTC. The chain recombines TRBV18 with TRBJ2-1; a possible D gene is TRBD2 (5 bases). The CDR3 is made up of 14 amino acids. CDR1 and CDR2 from the germline V gene are KGHSH and LQKENI. The V and J ends lost 1 base and 8 bases respectively, with 12 bases between them.

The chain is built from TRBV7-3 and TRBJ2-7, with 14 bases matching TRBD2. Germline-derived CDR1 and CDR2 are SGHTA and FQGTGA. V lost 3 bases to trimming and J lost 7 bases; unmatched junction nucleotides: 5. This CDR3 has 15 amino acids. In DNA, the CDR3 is TGTGCCAGCAGCTTGCGACTAGCGGGAGGGGAAGAGCAGTACTTC. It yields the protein CASSLRLAGGEEQYF.

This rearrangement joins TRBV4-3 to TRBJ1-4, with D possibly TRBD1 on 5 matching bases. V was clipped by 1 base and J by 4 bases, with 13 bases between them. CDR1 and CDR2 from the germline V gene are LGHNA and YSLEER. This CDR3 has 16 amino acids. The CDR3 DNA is TGCGCCAGCAGCCAAGCCAGGGAGGCCCTTAATGAAAAACTGTTTTTT. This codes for CASSQAREALNEKLFF.

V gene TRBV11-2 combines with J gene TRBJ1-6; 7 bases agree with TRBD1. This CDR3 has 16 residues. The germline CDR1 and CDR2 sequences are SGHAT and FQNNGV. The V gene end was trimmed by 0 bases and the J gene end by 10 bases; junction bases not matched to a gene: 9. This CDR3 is CASSLEGQGGFSPLHF. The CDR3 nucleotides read TGTGCCAGCAGCTTAGAAGGGCAGGGGGGATTCTCACCCCTCCACTTT. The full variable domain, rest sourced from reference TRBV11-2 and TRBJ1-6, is EAGVAQSPRYKIIEKRQSVAFWCNPISGHATLYWYQQILGQGPKLLIQFQNNGVVDDSQLPKDRFSAERLKGVDSTLKIQPAKLEDSAVYLCASSLEGQGGFSPLHFGNGTRLTVT.

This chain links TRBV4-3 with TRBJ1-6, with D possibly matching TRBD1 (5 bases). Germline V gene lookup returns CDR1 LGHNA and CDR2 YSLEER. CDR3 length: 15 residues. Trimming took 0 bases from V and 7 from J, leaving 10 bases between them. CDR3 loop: CASSQDQGGNSPLHF. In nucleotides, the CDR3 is TGCGCCAGCAGCCAAGACCAGGGAGGCAATTCACCCCTCCACTTT.